The next 5 T cell receptor beta chains were all read from a single sample in a study of shared clonotypes between healthy human individuals (dated by TCRdb to 2018 to 2020). Library prep was done by the immunoSEQ multiplex PCR assay. Not all clones reach the TCRdb copy of this immuneACCESS table, which keeps in-frame sequences only. Checked studies attribute under half of the gap to unresolved V genes and leave the rest unexplained. The sample data list roughly 2.4 million clones, and under 97% of these were observed just once. The ten largest account for roughly 0.13% of the sample. Sequenced material: naive CD4+ T cells sorted from blood. The label giving this sample's cell subset or site can be read as: CD45RA+ positively selected. The receptor set was obtained from a young man in good health.

This rearrangement joins TRBV27 to TRBJ2-1; 14 positions agree with TRBD2. The CDR3 is made up of 18 amino acids. V lost 5 bases to trimming and J lost 6 bases; unmatched junction nucleotides: 12. Germline V gene data show CDR1 as MNHEY and CDR2 as SMNVEV (reference sequence). Written as DNA, the CDR3 is TGTGCCAGCAGTCCACCCCTGAGACTAGCGGGAGGGCTCAATGAGCAGTTCTTC. Protein: CASSPPLRLAGGLNEQFF.

The chain is built from TRBV19 and TRBJ2-2; TRBD2 matches at 8 bases. The CDR3 contains 16 residues. Germline CDR1 and CDR2: LNHDA and SQIVND (reference sequence). With 5 bases clipped from V and 2 bases from J, the junction kept 7 bases outside the gene matches. The CDR3 loop is CASSLSLAGNTGELFF. CDR3 nucleotides: TGTGCCAGTAGTCTGAGCCTAGCGGGTAACACCGGGGAGCTGTTTTTT.

Only one count was recorded for this clone. V is TRBV5-6 and J is TRBJ2-3; tentative D call: TRBD2 (6 bases). Germline V lookup: CDR1 SGHDT, CDR2 YYEEEE. Trimming stripped 3 bases from V and 4 bases from J, with 15 bases between. The length of the CDR3 is 15 residues. CDR3: CASSSWGGMADTQYF. The DNA of the CDR3 is TGTGCCAGCAGCTCCTGGGGCGGGATGGCAGATACGCAGTATTTT.

The CDR3 DNA reads TGTGCCAGCAGTGTAGAGGGCCCGAACACCGGGGAGCTGTTTTTT. This codes for CASSVEGPNTGELFF. The rearrangement joins TRBV2 to TRBJ2-2; TRBD2 is a possible D gene (5 bases). The germline V and J ends were trimmed by 4 bases and 0 bases, with 9 bases remaining between them. The CDR3 is made up of 15 amino acids. The germline V gene has CDR1 SNHLY and CDR2 FYNNEI.

The V gene is TRBV5-4, the J gene TRBJ2-7; 8 bases are shared with TRBD1. The CDR3 has 12 amino acids. Germline assignment: CDR1 SGHNT and CDR2 YYREEE (reference sequence). J gave up 6 bases and V 4 bases, and 3 bases lay outside the gene matches. CDR3 nucleotides: TGTGCCAGCAGCCGCGACAGGGGCGAGCAGTACTTC. Amino acids: CASSRDRGEQYF.